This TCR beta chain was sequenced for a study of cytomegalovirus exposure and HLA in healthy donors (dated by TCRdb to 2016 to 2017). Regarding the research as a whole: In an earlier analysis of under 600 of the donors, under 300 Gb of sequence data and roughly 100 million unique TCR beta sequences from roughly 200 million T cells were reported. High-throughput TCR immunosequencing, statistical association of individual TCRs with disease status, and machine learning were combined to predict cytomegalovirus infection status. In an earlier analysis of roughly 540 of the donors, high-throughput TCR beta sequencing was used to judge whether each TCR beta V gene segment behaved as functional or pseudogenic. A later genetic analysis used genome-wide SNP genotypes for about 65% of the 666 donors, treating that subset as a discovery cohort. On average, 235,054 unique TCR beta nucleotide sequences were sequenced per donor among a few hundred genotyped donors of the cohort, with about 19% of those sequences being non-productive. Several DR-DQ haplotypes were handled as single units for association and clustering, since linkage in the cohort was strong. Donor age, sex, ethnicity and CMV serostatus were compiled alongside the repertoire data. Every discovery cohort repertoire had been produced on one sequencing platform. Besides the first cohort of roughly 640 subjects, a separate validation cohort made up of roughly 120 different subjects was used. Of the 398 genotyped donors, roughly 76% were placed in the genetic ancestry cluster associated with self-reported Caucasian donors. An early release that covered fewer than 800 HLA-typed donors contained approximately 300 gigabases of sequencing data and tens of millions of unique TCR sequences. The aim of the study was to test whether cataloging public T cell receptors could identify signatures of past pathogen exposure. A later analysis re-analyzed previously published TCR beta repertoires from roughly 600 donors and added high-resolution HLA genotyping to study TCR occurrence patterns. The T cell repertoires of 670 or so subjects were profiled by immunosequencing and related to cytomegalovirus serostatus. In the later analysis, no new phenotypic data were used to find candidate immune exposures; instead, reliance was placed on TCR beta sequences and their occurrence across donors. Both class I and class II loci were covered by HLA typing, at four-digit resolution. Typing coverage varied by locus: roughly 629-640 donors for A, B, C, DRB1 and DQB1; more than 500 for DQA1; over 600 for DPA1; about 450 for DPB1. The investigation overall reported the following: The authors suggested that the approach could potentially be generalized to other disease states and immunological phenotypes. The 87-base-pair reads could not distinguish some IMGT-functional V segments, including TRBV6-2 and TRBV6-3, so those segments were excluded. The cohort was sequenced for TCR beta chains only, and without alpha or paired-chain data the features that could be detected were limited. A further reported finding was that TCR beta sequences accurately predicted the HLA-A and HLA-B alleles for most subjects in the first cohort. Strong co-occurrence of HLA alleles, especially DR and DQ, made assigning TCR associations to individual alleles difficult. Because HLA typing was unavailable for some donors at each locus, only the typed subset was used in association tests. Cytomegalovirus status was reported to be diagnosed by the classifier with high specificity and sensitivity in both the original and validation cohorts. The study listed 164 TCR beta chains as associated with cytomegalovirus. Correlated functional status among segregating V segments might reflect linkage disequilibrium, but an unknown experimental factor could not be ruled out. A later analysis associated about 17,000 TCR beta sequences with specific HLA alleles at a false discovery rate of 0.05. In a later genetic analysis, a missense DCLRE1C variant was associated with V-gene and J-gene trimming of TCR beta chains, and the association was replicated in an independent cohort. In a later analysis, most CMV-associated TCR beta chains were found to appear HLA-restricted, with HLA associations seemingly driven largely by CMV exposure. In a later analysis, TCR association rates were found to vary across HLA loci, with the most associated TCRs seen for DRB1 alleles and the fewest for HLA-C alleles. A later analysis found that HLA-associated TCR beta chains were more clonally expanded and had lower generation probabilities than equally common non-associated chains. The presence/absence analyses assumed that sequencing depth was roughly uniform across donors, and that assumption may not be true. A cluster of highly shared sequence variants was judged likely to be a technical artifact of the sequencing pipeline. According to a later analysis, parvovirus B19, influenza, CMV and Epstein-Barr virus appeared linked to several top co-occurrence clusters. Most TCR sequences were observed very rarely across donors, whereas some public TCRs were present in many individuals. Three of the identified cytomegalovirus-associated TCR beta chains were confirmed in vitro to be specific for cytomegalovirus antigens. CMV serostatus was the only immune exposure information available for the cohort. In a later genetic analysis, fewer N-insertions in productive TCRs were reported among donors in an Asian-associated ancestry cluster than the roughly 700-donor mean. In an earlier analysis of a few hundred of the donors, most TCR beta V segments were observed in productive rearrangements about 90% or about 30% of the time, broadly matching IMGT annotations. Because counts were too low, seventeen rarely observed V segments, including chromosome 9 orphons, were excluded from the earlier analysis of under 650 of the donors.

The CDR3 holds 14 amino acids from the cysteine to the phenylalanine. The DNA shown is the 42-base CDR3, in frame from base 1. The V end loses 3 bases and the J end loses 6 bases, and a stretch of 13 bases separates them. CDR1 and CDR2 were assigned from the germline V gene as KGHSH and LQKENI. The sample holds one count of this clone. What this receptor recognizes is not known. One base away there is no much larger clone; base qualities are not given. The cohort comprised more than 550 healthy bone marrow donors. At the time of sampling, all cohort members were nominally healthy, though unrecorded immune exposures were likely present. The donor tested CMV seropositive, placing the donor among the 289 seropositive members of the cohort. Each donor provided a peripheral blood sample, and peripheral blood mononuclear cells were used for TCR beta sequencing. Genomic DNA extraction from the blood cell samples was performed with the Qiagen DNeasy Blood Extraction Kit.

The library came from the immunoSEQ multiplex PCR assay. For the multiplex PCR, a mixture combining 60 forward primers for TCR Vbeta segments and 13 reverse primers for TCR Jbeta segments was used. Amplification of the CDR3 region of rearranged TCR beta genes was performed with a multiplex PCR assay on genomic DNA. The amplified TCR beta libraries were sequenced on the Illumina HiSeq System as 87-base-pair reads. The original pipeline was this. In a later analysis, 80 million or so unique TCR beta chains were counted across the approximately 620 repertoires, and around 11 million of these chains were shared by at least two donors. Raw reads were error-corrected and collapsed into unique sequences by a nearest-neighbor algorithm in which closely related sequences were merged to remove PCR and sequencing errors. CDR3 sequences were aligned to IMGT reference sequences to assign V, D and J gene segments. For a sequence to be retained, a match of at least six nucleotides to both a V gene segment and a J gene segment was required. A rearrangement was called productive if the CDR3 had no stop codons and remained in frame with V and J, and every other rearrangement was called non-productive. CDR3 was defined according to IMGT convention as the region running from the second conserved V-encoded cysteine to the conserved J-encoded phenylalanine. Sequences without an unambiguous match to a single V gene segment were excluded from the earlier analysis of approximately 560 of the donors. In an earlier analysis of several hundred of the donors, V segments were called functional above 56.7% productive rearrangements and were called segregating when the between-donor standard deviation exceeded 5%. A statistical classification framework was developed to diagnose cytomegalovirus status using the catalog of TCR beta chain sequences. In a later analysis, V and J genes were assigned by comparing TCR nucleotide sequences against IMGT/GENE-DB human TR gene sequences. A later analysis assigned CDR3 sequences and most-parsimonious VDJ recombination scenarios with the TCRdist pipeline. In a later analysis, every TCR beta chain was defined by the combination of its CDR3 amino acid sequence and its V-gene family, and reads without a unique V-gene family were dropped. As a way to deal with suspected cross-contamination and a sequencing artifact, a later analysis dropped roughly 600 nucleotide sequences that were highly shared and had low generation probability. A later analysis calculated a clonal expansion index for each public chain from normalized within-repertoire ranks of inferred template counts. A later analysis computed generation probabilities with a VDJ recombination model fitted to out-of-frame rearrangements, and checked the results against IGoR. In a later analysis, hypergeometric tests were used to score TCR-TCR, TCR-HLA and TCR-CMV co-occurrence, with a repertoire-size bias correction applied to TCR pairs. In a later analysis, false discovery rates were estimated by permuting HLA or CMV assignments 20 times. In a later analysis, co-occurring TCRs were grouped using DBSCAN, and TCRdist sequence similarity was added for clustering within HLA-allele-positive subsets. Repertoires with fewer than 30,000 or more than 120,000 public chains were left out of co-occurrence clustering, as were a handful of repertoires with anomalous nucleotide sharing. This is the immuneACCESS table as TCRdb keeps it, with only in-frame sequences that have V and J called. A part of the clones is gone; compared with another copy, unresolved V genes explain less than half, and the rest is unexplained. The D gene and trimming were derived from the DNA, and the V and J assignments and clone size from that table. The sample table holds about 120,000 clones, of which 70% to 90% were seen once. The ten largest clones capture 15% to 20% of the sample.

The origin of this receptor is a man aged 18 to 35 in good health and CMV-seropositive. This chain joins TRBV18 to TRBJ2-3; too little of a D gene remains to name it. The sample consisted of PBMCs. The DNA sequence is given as TGTGCCAGCTCACCTTCGGCTAGAAGGGATACGCAGTATTTT. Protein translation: CASSPSARRDTQYF.